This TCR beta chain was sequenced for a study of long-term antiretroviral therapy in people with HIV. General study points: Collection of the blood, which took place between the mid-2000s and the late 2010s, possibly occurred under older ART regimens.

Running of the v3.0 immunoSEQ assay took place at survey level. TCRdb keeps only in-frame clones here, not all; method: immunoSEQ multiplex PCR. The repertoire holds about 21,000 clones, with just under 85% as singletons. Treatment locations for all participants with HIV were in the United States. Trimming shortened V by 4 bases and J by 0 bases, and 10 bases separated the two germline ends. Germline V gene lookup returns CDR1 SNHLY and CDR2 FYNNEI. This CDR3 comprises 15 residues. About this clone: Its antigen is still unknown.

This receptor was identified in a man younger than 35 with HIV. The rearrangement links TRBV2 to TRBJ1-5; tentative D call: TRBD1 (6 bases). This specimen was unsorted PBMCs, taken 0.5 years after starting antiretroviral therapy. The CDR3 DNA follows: TGTGCCAGCAGTGCAAACAGGGATAGCAATCAGCCCCAGCATTTT. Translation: CASSANRDSNQPQHF.